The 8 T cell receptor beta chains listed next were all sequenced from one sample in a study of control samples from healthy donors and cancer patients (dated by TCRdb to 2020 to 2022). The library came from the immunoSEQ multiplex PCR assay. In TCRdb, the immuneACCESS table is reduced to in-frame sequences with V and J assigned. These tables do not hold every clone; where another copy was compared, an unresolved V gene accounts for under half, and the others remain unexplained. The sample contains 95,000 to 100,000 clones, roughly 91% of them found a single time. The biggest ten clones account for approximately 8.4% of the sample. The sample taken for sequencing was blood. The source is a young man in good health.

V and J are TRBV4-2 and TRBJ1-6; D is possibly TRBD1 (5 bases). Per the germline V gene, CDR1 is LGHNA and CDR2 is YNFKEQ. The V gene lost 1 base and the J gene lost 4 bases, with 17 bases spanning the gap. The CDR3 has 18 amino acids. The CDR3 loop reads CASSQVGKTVTYNSPLHF. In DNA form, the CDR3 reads TGTGCCAGCAGCCAAGTAGGAAAGACAGTGACTTATAATTCACCCCTCCACTTT.

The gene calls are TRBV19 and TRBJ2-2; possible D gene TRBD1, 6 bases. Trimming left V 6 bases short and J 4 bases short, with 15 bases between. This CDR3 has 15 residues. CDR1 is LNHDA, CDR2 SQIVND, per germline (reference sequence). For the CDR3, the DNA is TGTGCCAGTAGACTCGACAGGTCCCGCACCGGGGAGCTGTTTTTT. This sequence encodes CASRLDRSRTGELFF.

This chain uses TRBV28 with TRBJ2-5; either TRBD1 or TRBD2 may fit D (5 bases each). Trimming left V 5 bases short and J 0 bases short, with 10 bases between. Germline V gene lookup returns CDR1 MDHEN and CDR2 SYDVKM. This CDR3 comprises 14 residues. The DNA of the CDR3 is TGTGCCAGCAGTCCTGGGACGGACCAAGAGACCCAGTACTTC. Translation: CASSPGTDQETQYF.

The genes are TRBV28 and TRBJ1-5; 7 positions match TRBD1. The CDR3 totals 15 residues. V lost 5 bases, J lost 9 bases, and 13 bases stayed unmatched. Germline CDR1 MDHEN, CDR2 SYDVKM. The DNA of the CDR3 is TGTGCCAGCAGTCAGTCCCAAGGGGGCTGGGGGCCCCAGCATTTT. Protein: CASSQSQGGWGPQHF.

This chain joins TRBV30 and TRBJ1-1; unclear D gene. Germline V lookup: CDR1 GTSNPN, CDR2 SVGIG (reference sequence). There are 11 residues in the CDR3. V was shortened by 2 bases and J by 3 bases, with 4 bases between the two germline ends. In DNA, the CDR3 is TGTGCCTGGAGTTACTACACTGAAGCTTTCTTT. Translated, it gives CAWSYYTEAFF.

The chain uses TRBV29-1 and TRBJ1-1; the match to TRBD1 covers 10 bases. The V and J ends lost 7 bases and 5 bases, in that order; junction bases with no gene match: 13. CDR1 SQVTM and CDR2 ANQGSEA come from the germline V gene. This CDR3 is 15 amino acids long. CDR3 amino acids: CSAATGGVQKTEAFF. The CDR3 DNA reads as TGCAGCGCCGCGACAGGGGGCGTTCAAAAGACTGAAGCTTTCTTT.

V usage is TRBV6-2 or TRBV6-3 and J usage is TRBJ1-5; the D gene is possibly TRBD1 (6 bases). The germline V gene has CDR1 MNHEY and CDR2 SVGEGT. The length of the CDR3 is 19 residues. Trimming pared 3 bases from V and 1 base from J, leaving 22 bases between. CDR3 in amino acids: CASSYSLRSGGQSNQPQHF. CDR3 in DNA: TGTGCCAGCAGTTATAGCCTTAGATCGGGGGGCCAGAGCAATCAGCCCCAGCATTTT.

In DNA, the CDR3 is TGTGCCAGCAGCGTAGGTCAGGGAGTTTTCCACACCGGGGAGCTGTTTTTT. Its protein is CASSVGQGVFHTGELFF. The V and J genes are TRBV9 and TRBJ2-2; TRBD1 or TRBD2 may be the D gene (5 bases each). V lost 0 bases and J lost 3, with 15 bases in between. Germline loops: CDR1 SGDLS, CDR2 YYNGEE. The CDR3 spans 17 residues.